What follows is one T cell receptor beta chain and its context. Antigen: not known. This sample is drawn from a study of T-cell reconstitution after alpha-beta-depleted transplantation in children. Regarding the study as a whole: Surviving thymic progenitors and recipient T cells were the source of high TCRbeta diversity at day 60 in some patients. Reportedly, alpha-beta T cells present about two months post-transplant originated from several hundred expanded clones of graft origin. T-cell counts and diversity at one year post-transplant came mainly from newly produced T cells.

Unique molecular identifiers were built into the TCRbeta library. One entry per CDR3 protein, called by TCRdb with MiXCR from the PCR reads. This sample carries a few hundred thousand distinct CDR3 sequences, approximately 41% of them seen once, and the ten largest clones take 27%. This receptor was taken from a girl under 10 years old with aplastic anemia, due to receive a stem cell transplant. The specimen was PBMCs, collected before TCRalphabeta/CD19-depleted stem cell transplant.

The CDR3 DNA sequence: TGTGCCAGCAGCTTAACTAGGGGATCTGGGGCCAACGTCCTGACTTTC. Protein product: CASSLTRGSGANVLTF. The J gene is TRBJ2-6, the V gene TRBV7-8; D assignment may be TRBD1 or TRBD2 (5 bases each). The CDR3 has 16 residues. The V and J ends lost 2 bases and 1 base respectively, with 9 bases between them. Germline values: CDR1 SGHVS, CDR2 FQNEAQ.